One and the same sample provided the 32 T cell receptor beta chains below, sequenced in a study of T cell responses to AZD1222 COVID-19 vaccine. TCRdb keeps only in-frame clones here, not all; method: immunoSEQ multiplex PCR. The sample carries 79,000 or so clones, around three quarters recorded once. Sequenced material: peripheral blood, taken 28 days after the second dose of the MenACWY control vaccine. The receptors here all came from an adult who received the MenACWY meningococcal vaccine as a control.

The CDR3, as DNA: TGTGCCAGCAAATACCGTACCGGGACGGGTGAAGCTTTCTTT. Translated, it gives CASKYRTGTGEAFF. V gene TRBV6-5 combines with J gene TRBJ1-1; D might be TRBD1 (5 bases). Germline assignment: CDR1 MNHEY and CDR2 SVGAGI. The CDR3 contains 14 residues. The V gene lost 7 bases and the J gene lost 7 bases, with 19 bases spanning the gap.

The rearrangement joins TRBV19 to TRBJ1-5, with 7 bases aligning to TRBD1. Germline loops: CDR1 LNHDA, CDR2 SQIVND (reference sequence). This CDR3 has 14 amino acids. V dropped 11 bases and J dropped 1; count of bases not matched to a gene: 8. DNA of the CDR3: TGTGCCTCGAAGACAGGGTCGAGCAATCAGCCCCAGCATTTT. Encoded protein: CASKTGSSNQPQHF.

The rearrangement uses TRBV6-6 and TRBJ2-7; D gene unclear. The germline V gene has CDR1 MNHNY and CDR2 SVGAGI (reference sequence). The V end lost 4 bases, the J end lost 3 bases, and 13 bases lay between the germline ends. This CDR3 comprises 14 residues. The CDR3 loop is CASSFSSSGYEQYF. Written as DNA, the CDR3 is TGTGCCAGCAGTTTTTCGTCGTCAGGCTACGAGCAGTACTTC.

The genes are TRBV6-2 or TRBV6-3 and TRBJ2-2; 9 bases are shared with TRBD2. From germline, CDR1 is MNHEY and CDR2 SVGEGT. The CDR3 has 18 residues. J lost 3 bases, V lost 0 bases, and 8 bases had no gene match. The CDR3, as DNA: TGTGCCAGCAGTTACTCGGTAGCGGGAGAGGTCGACACCGGGGAGCTGTTTTTT. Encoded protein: CASSYSVAGEVDTGELFF.

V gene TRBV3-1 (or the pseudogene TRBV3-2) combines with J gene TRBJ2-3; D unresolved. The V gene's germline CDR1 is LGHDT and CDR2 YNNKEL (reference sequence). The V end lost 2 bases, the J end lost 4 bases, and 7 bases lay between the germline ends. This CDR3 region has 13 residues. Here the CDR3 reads CASSQPPPDTQYF. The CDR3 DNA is TGTGCCAGCAGCCAACCACCCCCAGATACGCAGTATTTT.

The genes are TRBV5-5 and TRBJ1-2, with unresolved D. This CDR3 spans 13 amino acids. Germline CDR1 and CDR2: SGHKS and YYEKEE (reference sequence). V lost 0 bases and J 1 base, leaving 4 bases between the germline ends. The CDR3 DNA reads TGTGCCAGCAGCTTGGACATTAACTATGGCTACACCTTC. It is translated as CASSLDINYGYTF. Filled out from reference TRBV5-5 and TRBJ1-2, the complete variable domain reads DAGVTQSPTHLIKTRGQQVTLRCSPISGHKSVSWYQQVLGQGPQFIFQYYEKEERGRGNFPDRFSARQFPNYSSELNVNALLLGDSALYLCASSLDINYGYTFGSGTRLTVV.

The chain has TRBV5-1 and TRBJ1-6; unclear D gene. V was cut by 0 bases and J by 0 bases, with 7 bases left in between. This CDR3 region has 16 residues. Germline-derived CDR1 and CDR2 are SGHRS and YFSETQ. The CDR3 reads CASSLDSSSYNSPLHF. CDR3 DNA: TGCGCCAGCAGCTTGGACAGTAGCTCCTATAATTCACCCCTCCACTTT.

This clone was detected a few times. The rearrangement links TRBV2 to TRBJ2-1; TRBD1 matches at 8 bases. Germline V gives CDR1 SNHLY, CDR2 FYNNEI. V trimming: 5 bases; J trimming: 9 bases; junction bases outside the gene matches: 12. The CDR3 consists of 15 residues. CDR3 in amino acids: CASSFVQGGQGEQFF. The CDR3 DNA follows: TGTGCCAGCAGTTTCGTACAGGGAGGACAGGGTGAGCAGTTCTTC.

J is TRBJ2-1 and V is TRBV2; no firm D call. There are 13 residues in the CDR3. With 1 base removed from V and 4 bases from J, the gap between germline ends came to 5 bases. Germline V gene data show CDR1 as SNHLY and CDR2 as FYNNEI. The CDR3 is CASSEEAYNEQFF. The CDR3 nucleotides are TGTGCCAGCAGTGAAGAAGCATACAATGAGCAGTTCTTC.

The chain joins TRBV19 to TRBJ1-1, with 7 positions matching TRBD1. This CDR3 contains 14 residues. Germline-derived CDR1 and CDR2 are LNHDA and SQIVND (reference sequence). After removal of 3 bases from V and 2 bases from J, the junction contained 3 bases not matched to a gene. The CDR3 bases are TGTGCCAGTAGTATCGGGACAGCCAACACTGAAGCTTTCTTT. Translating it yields CASSIGTANTEAFF.

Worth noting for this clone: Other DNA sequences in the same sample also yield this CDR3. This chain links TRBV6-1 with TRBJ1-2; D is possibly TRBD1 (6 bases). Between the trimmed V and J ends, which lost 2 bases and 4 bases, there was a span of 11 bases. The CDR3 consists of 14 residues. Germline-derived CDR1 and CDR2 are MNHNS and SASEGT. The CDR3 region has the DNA TGTGCCAGCAGTGAATCAGGGGAAGGCTATGGCTACACCTTC. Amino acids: CASSESGEGYGYTF.

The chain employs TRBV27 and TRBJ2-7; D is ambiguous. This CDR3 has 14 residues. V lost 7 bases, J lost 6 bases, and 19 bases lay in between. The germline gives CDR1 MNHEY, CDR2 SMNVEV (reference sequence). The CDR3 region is CASKVGQNRREQYF. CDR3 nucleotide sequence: TGTGCCAGCAAAGTTGGGCAGAATCGGCGCGAGCAGTACTTC.

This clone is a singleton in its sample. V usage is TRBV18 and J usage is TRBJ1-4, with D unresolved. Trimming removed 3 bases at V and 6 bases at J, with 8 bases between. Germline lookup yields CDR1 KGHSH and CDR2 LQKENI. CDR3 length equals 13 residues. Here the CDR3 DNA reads TGTGCCAGCTCACCCCTGAGTGATGAAAAACTGTTTTTT. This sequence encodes CASSPLSDEKLFF.

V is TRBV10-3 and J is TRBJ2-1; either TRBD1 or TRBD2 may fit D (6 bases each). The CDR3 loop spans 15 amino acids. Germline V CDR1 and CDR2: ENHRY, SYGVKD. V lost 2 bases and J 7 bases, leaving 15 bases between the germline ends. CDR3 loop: CAISEGGPPGNEQFF. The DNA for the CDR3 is TGTGCCATCAGTGAGGGGGGGCCCCCAGGAAATGAGCAGTTCTTC.

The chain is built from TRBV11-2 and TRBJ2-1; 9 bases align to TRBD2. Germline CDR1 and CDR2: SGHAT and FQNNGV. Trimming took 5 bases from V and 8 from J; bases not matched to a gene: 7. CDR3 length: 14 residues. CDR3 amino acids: CASSPGLARDEQFF. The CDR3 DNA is TGTGCCAGCAGCCCGGGACTAGCCAGGGATGAGCAGTTCTTC.

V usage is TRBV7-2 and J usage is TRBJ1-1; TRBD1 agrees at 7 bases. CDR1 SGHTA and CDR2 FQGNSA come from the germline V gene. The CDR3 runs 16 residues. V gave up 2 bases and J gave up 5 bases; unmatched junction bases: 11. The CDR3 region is CASSLSAGGIVTEAFF. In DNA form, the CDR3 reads TGTGCCAGCAGCTTATCGGCAGGGGGAATCGTTACTGAAGCTTTCTTT.

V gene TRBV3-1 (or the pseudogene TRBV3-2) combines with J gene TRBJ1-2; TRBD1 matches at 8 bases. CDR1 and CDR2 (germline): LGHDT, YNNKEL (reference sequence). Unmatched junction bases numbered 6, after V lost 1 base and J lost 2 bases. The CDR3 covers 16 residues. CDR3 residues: CASSQARGQANYGYTF. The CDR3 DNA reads TGTGCCAGCAGCCAAGCACGGGGACAGGCCAACTATGGCTACACCTTC.

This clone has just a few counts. CDR3 region: CASSLERWAEAFF. DNA for the CDR3: TGTGCCAGCAGTTTGGAGCGTTGGGCTGAAGCTTTCTTT. This sequence joins TRBV28 and TRBJ1-1; no firm D call. V was clipped by 3 bases and J by 6 bases, with 11 bases between them. The CDR3 totals 13 residues. Germline V lookup: CDR1 MDHEN, CDR2 SYDVKM.

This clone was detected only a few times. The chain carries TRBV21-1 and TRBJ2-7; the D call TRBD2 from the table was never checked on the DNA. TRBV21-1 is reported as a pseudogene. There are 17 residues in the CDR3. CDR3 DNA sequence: TGTGCCAGCAGCAAAGGGAGGCGGGAGAACCCTTGCTACGAGCAGTACTTC. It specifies CASSKGRRENPCYEQYF.

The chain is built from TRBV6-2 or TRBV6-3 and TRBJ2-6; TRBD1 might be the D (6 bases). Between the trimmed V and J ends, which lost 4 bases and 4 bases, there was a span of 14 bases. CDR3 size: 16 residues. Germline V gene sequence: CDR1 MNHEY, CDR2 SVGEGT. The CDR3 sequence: CASSSGHPVGANVLTF. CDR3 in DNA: TGTGCCAGCAGTTCGGGACACCCCGTAGGGGCCAACGTCCTGACTTTC.

The CDR3 reads CASSLAAGGPSGELFF. The CDR3 DNA follows: TGTGCCAGCAGCTTAGCAGCGGGAGGGCCGAGCGGGGAGCTGTTTTTT. The rearrangement joins TRBV11-3 to TRBJ2-2; 10 nucleotides match TRBD2. The germline gives CDR1 SGHNT, CDR2 YENEEA. CDR3 size: 16 residues. With 1 base clipped from V and 7 bases from J, the junction kept 6 bases outside the gene matches.

The CDR3 region has the DNA TGCGCCAGCAGTAGGAAGATAGACACTTCTTGGGGAGCTTTCTTT. This translates into CASSRKIDTSWGAFF. The chain recombines TRBV23-1 with TRBJ1-1; the D is unclear. TRBV23-1 counts as an open reading frame of uncertain function. The CDR3 runs 15 residues. Trimming stripped 5 bases from V and 10 bases from J, with 23 bases between.

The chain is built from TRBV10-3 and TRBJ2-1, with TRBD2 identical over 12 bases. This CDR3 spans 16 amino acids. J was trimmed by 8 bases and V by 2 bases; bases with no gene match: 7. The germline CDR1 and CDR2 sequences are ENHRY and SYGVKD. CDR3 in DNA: TGTGCCATCAGTGAGAGGTCGGGACTAGCGGGCCATGAGCAGTTCTTC. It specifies CAISERSGLAGHEQFF.

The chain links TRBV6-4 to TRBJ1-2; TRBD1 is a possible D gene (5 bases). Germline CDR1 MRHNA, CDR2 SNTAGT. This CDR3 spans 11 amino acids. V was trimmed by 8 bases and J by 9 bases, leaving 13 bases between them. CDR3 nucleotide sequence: TGTGCCAGCGGGCAGGGCCCTTGCTACACCTTC. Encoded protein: CASGQGPCYTF.

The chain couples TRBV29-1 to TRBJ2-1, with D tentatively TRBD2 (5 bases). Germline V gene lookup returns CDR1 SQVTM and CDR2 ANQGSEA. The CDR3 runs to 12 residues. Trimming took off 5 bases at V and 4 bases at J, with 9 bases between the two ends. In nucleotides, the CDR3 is TGCAGCGTTAGTGACTATTACAATGAGCAGTTCTTC. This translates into CSVSDYYNEQFF.

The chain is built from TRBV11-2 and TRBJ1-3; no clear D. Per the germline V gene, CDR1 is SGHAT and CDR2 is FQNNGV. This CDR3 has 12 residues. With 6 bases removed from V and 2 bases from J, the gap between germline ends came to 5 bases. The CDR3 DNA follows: TGTGCCAGCAGGGAGGCTGGAAACACCATATATTTT. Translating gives CASREAGNTIYF.

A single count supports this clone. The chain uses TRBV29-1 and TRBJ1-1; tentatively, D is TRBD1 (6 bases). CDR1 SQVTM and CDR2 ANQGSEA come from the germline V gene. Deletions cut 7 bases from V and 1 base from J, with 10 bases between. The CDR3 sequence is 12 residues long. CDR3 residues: CSGRRGNTEAFF. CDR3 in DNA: TGCAGCGGGCGCAGGGGGAACACTGAAGCTTTCTTT.

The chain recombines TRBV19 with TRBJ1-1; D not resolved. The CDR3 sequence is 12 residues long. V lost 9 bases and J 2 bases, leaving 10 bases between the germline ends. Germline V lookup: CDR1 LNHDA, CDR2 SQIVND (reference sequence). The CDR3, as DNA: TGTGCCAGCGGCAGGCCTAACACTGAAGCTTTCTTT. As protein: CASGRPNTEAFF.

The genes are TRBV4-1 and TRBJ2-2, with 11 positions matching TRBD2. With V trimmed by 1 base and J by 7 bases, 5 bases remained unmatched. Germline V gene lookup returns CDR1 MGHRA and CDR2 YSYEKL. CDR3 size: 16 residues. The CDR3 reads CASSQVTSGRSGELFF. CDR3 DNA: TGCGCCAGCAGCCAAGTAACTAGCGGGAGAAGCGGGGAGCTGTTTTTT.

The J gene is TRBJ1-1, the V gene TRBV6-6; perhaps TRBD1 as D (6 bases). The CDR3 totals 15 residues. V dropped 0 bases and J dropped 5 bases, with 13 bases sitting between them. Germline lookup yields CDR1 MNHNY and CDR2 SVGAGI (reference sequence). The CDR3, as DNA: TGTGCCAGCAGTTACTCCCCAGGGGCGTGGACTGAAGCTTTCTTT. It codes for CASSYSPGAWTEAFF.

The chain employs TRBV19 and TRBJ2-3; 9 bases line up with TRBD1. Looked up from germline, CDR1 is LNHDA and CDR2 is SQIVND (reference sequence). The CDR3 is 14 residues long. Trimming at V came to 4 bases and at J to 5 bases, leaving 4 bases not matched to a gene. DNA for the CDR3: TGTGCCAGTAGTACCTGGACAGGGGTAGATACGCAGTATTTT. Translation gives CASSTWTGVDTQYF.

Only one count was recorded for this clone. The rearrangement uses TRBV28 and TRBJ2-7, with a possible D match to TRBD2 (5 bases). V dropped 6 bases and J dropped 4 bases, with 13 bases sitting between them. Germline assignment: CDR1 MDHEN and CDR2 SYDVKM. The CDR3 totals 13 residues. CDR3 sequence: CASSPGVGYEQYF. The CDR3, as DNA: TGTGCCAGCAGCCCCGGGGTGGGATACGAGCAGTACTTC.